This TCR beta chain was recorded in a study of cytomegalovirus exposure and HLA in healthy donors (dated by TCRdb to about 2017). Concerning the study at large: An earlier analysis of 587 of the donors reported 250 to 300 Gb of sequence data and around 110 million unique TCR beta sequences obtained from about 179 million T cells. Approximately 300 gigabases of sequencing data and roughly 80 million unique TCR sequences made up an early release that covered about 640 HLA-typed donors. The genetic ancestry cluster associated with self-reported Caucasian donors included 81% of the approximately 430 genotyped donors. The aim of the study was to test whether cataloging public T cell receptors could identify signatures of past pathogen exposure. The T cell repertoires of around 670 subjects were profiled by immunosequencing and related to cytomegalovirus serostatus. In addition to the first cohort of hundreds of subjects, a separate validation cohort of approximately 110 different subjects was used. The study combined high-throughput TCR immunosequencing, statistical association of individual TCRs with disease status, and machine learning to predict cytomegalovirus infection status. In a later analysis, previously published TCR beta repertoires from 600 to 850 donors were re-analyzed and high-resolution HLA genotyping was added so that TCR occurrence patterns could be studied. Rather than drawing on any new phenotypic data, the later analysis identified candidate immune exposures from TCR beta sequences and the way those sequences occurred across donors. An earlier analysis of 500 to 650 of the donors applied high-throughput TCR beta sequencing to assess whether each TCR beta V gene segment acted as functional or pseudogenic. Alongside the repertoire data, information on donor age, sex, ethnicity and CMV serostatus was compiled. A later genetic analysis used genome-wide SNP genotypes for about three fifths of the 666 donors, treating that subset as a discovery cohort. All discovery cohort repertoires had been generated using a single sequencing platform. HLA typing included class I and class II loci at four-digit resolution. Typing coverage differed by locus: A, B, C, DRB1 and DQB1 were typed in roughly 620-640 donors, DQA1 in about 500, DPA1 in some 600, and DPB1 in just under 480. Several DR-DQ haplotypes were treated as single units for association and clustering because of strong linkage in the cohort. Among over 350 genotyped donors of the cohort, an average of around 240,000 unique TCR beta nucleotide sequences were sequenced per donor, 15% to 20% of them non-productive.

About this clone: It lacks a known antigen. Base qualities are missing; no much larger clone stands one base away.

The CDR3 sequence holds 16 residues, the cysteine and phenylalanine included. Solely the CDR3 DNA is kept, with 48 bases framed from the first base. CDR1 and CDR2 (SGHRS, YFSETQ) derive from the germline V gene. V and J are truncated by 4 bases and 2 bases respectively, leaving an intervening sequence of 15 bases. The cohort was made up of 650 to 700 healthy bone marrow donors. Cohort members were all nominally healthy when sampled, although unrecorded immune exposures were likely present. The donor tested CMV seropositive and was one of the 289 seropositive cohort members. Each donor provided a peripheral blood sample, and peripheral blood mononuclear cells were used for TCR beta sequencing. Genomic DNA was extracted from the blood cell samples with the Qiagen DNeasy Blood Extraction Kit. The paper's findings and limits, for the study overall: Because counts were too low, some 17 rarely observed V segments, including chromosome 9 orphons, were left out of the earlier analysis of a few hundred of the donors. A total of 150 to 200 TCR beta chains were listed by the study as associated with cytomegalovirus. Only TCR beta chains were sequenced in this cohort, and the absence of alpha or paired-chain data limited detectable features. According to a later genetic analysis, donors in an Asian-associated ancestry cluster had fewer N-insertions in productive TCRs than the roughly 660-donor mean. V-gene and J-gene trimming of TCR beta chains was associated with a missense DCLRE1C variant in a later genetic analysis, and the association was replicated in an independent cohort. In a later analysis, the rate of TCR association differed among HLA loci, with DRB1 alleles having the most associated TCRs and HLA-C alleles having the fewest. In a later analysis, several top co-occurrence clusters were reported to appear linked to parvovirus B19, influenza, CMV and Epstein-Barr virus. The authors suggested that the approach could potentially be generalized to other disease states and immunological phenotypes. A few of the identified cytomegalovirus-associated TCR beta chains were confirmed in vitro to be specific for cytomegalovirus antigens. Assigning TCR associations to individual alleles was difficult when HLA alleles, especially DR and DQ, strongly co-occurred. An earlier analysis of roughly 570 of the donors showed that most TCR beta V segments appeared in productive rearrangements either about 87% or about 30% of the time, which broadly matched IMGT annotations. Compared with equally common non-associated chains, HLA-associated TCR beta chains in a later analysis were more clonally expanded and had lower generation probabilities. Because HLA typing was unavailable for some donors at each locus, only the typed subset was used in association tests. The presence/absence analyses assumed that sequencing depth was roughly uniform across donors, and that assumption may not be true. A further reported finding was that TCR beta sequences accurately predicted the HLA-A and HLA-B alleles for most subjects in the first cohort. CMV serostatus was the only immune exposure information available for the cohort. In a later analysis, some 18,000 TCR beta sequences were associated with specific HLA alleles at a false discovery rate of 0.05. Because the 87-base-pair reads could not distinguish some IMGT-functional V segments, including TRBV6-2 and TRBV6-3, those segments were excluded. The sequencing pipeline was judged likely to have produced a cluster of highly shared sequence variants as a technical artifact. In a later analysis, most CMV-associated TCR beta chains were found to appear HLA-restricted, with HLA associations seemingly driven largely by CMV exposure. The classifier was reported to diagnose cytomegalovirus status with high specificity and sensitivity in both the original and validation cohorts. Linkage disequilibrium might explain the correlated functional status among segregating V segments, but an unknown experimental factor could not be ruled out. While some public TCRs were present in many individuals, most TCR sequences turned up only very rarely across donors.

The library came from the immunoSEQ multiplex PCR assay. A mixture of 60 forward primers for TCR Vbeta segments and 13 reverse primers for TCR Jbeta segments was used in the multiplex PCR. A multiplex PCR assay on genomic DNA amplified the CDR3 region of rearranged TCR beta genes. Amplified TCR beta libraries were sequenced as 87-base-pair reads on the Illumina HiSeq System. In the original analysis: A later analysis counted about 80 million unique TCR beta chains across the 700 or so repertoires, and around 9.9 million of these chains were shared by at least two donors. To remove PCR and sequencing errors, raw reads were error-corrected and collapsed into unique sequences using a nearest-neighbor algorithm that merged closely related sequences. Alignment of CDR3 sequences to IMGT reference sequences was used to assign V, D and J gene segments. For a sequence to be retained, at least a six-nucleotide match to both a V gene segment and a J gene segment was required. Rearrangements were classified as productive when the CDR3 lacked stop codons and remained in frame with V and J, and all other rearrangements were classified as non-productive. Following IMGT convention, CDR3 was defined as the stretch from the second conserved V-encoded cysteine to the conserved J-encoded phenylalanine. In an earlier analysis of approximately 590 of the donors, sequences lacking an unambiguous match to a single V gene segment were excluded. In an earlier analysis of a few hundred of the donors, V segments were called functional above 56.7% productive rearrangements and were called segregating when the between-donor standard deviation exceeded 5%. A statistical classification framework was built for diagnosing cytomegalovirus status from the catalog of TCR beta chain sequences. In a later analysis, V and J genes were assigned by comparing TCR nucleotide sequences against IMGT/GENE-DB human TR gene sequences. In a later analysis, CDR3 sequences and most-parsimonious VDJ recombination scenarios were assigned using the TCRdist pipeline. A later analysis defined each TCR beta chain by its CDR3 amino acid sequence plus V-gene family, and excluded reads lacking a unique V-gene family. To address suspected cross-contamination and a sequencing artifact, a later analysis removed around 600 highly shared, low-generation-probability nucleotide sequences. In a later analysis, a clonal expansion index for each public chain was calculated from normalized within-repertoire ranks of inferred template counts. In a later analysis, generation probabilities were computed with a VDJ recombination model fitted to out-of-frame rearrangements, and the resulting probabilities were checked against IGoR. Hypergeometric tests were used in a later analysis to score TCR-TCR, TCR-HLA and TCR-CMV co-occurrence, with a repertoire-size bias correction applied to the TCR pairs. To estimate false discovery rates, a later analysis permuted the HLA or CMV assignments 20 times. In a later analysis, co-occurring TCRs were grouped using DBSCAN, with TCRdist sequence similarity added in when clustering inside HLA-allele-positive subsets. Repertoires with fewer than 30,000 or more than 120,000 public chains were left out of co-occurrence clustering, as were roughly five repertoires with anomalous nucleotide sharing. In TCRdb, the immuneACCESS table is reduced to in-frame sequences with V and J assigned. These tables do not hold every clone; where another copy was compared, an unresolved V gene accounts for under half, and the others remain unexplained. The V and J calls and clone size are taken from that table; D and trimming were inferred from the DNA. In all, the sample holds some 130,000 clones, and about 79% of those were seen once. Together, the top ten hold around 2% of the sample.

This receptor was obtained from a female donor in good health and CMV-seropositive. The material sequenced was PBMCs. Recombination linked TRBV5-1 to TRBJ2-2; the D gene identity is not certain. CDR3 loop: CASSPNISPNTGELFF. The nucleotides read TGCGCCAGCAGCCCGAACATCTCGCCTAACACCGGGGAGCTGTTTTTT.